The clone carrying this TCR beta chain was detected a few times. The target antigen is unknown. Arm-PCR of CDR3 regions and iRepertoire HTBI primers were the basis on which TCR beta libraries were built. One entry per CDR3 protein results from TCRdb running MiXCR on the multiplex PCR reads. The data contain hundreds of thousands of distinct CDR3 sequences, about 22% of them singletons. Time point denoted: persistent/refractory GD, antithyroid drugs over 5 years with positive TRAb. From RNA extracted from PBMCs, the TCR library was made. An endocrinology department in Xi'an, China, supplied the patients. This sample is drawn from a study of regulatory T cells in long-lasting Graves disease. The CDR3 totals 15 residues. CDR1 SGDLS and CDR2 YYNGEE come from the germline V gene. The J segment lost 4 bases and the V segment lost 3 bases, leaving 9 bases of the junction unmatched. Study-wide findings and caveats: The number of shared public clonotypes was higher in persistent patients (roughly 2,800) than new patients (more than 850). TRBV28, TRBJ1-2 and TRBJ2-5 emerged as the favored segments in persistent disease. Newly diagnosed Graves' patients exceeded persistent ones in TCR diversity.

This material consisted of peripheral blood mononuclear cells (PBMCs), taken when the disease was refractory, from a patient treated with antithyroid drugs. V usage is TRBV9 and J usage is TRBJ1-2; 7 nucleotides agree with TRBD1. The sequence was obtained from a female donor with Graves disease. The chain's CDR3 is CASSEDRDSGYGYTF. CDR3 in DNA: TGTGCCAGCAGCGAAGACAGGGACAGCGGCTATGGCTACACCTTC. Variable domain in full (rest from reference TRBV9 and TRBJ1-2): DSGVTQTPKHLITATGQRVTLRCSPRSGDLSVYWYQQSLDQGLQFLIQYYNGEERAKGNILERFSAQQFPDLHSELNLSSLELGDSALYFCASSEDRDSGYGYTFGSGTRLTVV.